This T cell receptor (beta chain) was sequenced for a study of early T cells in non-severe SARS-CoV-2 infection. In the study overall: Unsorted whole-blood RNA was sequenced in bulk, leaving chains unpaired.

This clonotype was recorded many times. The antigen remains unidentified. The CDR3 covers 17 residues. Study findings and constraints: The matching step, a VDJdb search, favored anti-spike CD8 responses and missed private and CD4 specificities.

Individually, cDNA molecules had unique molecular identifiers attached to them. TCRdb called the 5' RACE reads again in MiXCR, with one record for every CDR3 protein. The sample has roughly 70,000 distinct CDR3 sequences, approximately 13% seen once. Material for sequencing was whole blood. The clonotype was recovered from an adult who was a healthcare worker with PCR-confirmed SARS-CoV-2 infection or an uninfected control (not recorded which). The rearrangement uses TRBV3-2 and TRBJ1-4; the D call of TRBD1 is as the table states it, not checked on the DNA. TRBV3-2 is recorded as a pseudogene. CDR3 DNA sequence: TGTGCCAGCAGCCAGACGGACAGGGCCACAACTAATGAAAAACTGTTTTTT. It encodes CASSQTDRATTNEKLFF.